This record concerns one TCR beta chain sequence. This CDR3 contains 13 residues. In germline, CDR1 is MRHNA, CDR2 SNTAGT. V gave up 9 bases and J gave up 3 bases, with 11 bases separating them. RNA transcripts yielded amplified TCR beta CDR3 regions. Second-round multiplex PCR came after a first-round RT-PCR that employed HTBI primers. TCRdb re-analysed the multiplex PCR reads in MiXCR, keeping a single row per CDR3 protein. Of 600,000 to 700,000 distinct CDR3 sequences listed, under 50% were seen once; the top ten hold around 3.3%. This record comes from a study of Graves' ophthalmopathy and Graves' hyperthyroidism.

Material: peripheral blood. V usage is TRBV6-4 and J usage is TRBJ2-2; no clear D gene. The sequence was collected from an adult man with Graves' ophthalmopathy. The CDR3 region has the DNA TGTGCCAGACGCGGCTCTCACACCGGGGAGCTGTTTTTT. The encoded protein is CARRGSHTGELFF.